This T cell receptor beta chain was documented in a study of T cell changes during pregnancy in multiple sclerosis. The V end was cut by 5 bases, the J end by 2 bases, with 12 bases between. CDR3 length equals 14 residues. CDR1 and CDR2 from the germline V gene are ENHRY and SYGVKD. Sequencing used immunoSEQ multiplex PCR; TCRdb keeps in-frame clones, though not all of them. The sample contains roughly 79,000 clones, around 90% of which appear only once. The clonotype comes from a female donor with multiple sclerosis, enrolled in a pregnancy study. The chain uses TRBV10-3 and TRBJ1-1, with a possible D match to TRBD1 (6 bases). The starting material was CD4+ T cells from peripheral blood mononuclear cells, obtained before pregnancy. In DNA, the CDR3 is TGTGCCATCAGTCTTGGGGGCGTAAACACTGAAGCTTTCTTT. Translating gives CAISLGGVNTEAFF.